This is a list of T cell receptor beta chains from one sample in a study of cytomegalovirus exposure and HLA in healthy donors. The table came from immunoSEQ multiplex PCR; TCRdb's copy has only in-frame clones and leaves some out. The sample includes 63,000 or so clones. The material sequenced was PBMCs. The receptors originated from a boy aged 10-17 years in good health and CMV-seronegative. CDR3s include the opening cysteine and the closing phenylalanine or tryptophan. A D gene is named only where the DNA matches it firmly.

v_gene	d_gene	j_gene	CDR3nt	CDR3aa
TRBV30	TRBD2	TRBJ2-3	TGTGCCTGGAGTCCAGGTAGCGGGGGGGCCACAGATACGCAGTATTTT	CAWSPGSGGATDTQYF
TRBV30	TRBD2	TRBJ2-3	TGTGCCTGGAGTCATAAGCGGGGGAGGGAAGATACGCAGTATTTT	CAWSHKRGREDTQYF
TRBV19	-	TRBJ1-5	TGTGCCAGTAGTATGACACCGAATCAGCCCCAGCATTTT	CASSMTPNQPQHF
TRBV7-2	TRBD2	TRBJ2-3	TGTGCCAGCAGCGTAACTAGCGGGGGAAGCAGTACGCAGTATTTT	CASSVTSGGSSTQYF
TRBV6-4	-	TRBJ1-1	TGTGCCAGCAGGGAGACAGTGAACACTGAAGCTTTCTTT	CASRETVNTEAFF
TRBV16	-	TRBJ1-1	TGTGCCAGCAGCCAAGAGACTTTAGCTTTCTTT	CASSQETLAFF
TRBV7-9	TRBD1	TRBJ2-1	TGTGCCAGCAGCTTAGAACAGGGGACGAGGGATGAGCAGTTCTTC	CASSLEQGTRDEQFF
TRBV15	-	TRBJ2-7	TGTGCCACCAGCAGAGGAGCGAGCGCCAGCTACGAGCAGTACTTC	CATSRGASASYEQYF
TRBV29-1	-	TRBJ1-2	TGCAGCGTTCCGGACAAGAACTATGGCTACACCTTC	CSVPDKNYGYTF
TRBV2	-	TRBJ1-5	TGTGCCAGCAGTGAATCCCGAGGAGGGGGCAATCAGCCCCAGCATTTT	CASSESRGGGNQPQHF
TRBV27	TRBD2	TRBJ2-2	TGTGCCAGCAGACTAGCGGGAGAGGATGAAACCGGGGAGCTGTTTTTT	CASRLAGEDETGELFF
TRBV29-1	-	TRBJ2-5	TGCAGCGTCGAAGAGACCCAGTACTTC	CSVEETQYF
TRBV9	TRBD1	TRBJ1-2	TGTGCCAGCAGCGTAGCTACGGGACAGGAGGGAGGCTACACCTTC	CASSVATGQEGGYTF
TRBV19	TRBD1	TRBJ1-1	TGTGCCAGTAGTGACAGGGAAGGAACTGAAGCTTTCTTT	CASSDREGTEAFF
TRBV18	-	TRBJ1-4	TGTGCCAGCTCACCACGGACAGATGAAAAACTGTTTTTT	CASSPRTDEKLFF
TRBV4-2	TRBD1	TRBJ1-4	TGTGCCAGCAGCCAAGATTCCGGGACAGGGGGCCGGTTGGCCCCCATAACTAATGAAAAACTGTTTTTT	CASSQDSGTGGRLAPITNEKLFF
TRBV27	-	TRBJ1-1	TGTGCCAGCAGTTTGATTCCACTGAGAAACACTGAAGCTTTCTTT	CASSLIPLRNTEAFF
TRBV6-6	-	TRBJ1-1	TGTGCCAGCAGTTTGTCGGGGAGGGACACTGAAGCTTTCTTT	CASSLSGRDTEAFF
TRBV2	-	TRBJ1-2	TGTGCCAGCAGTGAGCAGGGCACGGGCTACACCTTC	CASSEQGTGYTF
TRBV30	-	TRBJ2-7	TGTGCCTGGACCCAGGGGTCCGGGCAGTACTTC	CAWTQGSGQYF
TRBV14	-	TRBJ2-5	TGTGCCAGCAGCCAAGACCACCCGCGGGAGACCCAGTACTTC	CASSQDHPRETQYF
TRBV19	TRBD1	TRBJ2-2	TGTGCCACCCGGGATTCGGGACAGATATACACCGGGGAGCTGTTTTTT	CATRDSGQIYTGELFF
TRBV15	TRBD2	TRBJ2-2	TGTGCCACCAGCCGATTACTAGCGGGAGGAGGCGGGGAGCTGTTTTTT	CATSRLLAGGGGELFF
TRBV19	TRBD1	TRBJ2-7	TGTGCCAGTAGTCCGGGGACAGGGGGTGCCTACGAGCAGTACTTC	CASSPGTGGAYEQYF
TRBV7-2	TRBD1	TRBJ1-2	TGTGCCAGCACCCTGACTGGACAGGGCCATGGCTACACCTTC	CASTLTGQGHGYTF
TRBV9	-	TRBJ1-1	TGTGCCAGCAGCAAAGTTAACAGGGATGAAGCTTTCTTT	CASSKVNRDEAFF
TRBV2	-	TRBJ2-7	TGTGCCAGCAGGAAGGCGGACTACGAGCAGTACTTC	CASRKADYEQYF